A single sample is the source of the 18 T cell receptor beta chains below, sequenced in a study of T-cell memory formation after mild COVID-19. TCRdb called the 5' RACE reads again in MiXCR, with one record for every CDR3 protein. Counted here are about 400,000 distinct CDR3 sequences, 16% occurring once; the ten biggest clones make up roughly 21%. Input material: PBMCs or a T cell subset sorted from them (not recorded which). All receptors derive from a man aged 18-30 years who had mild COVID-19 (a few samples of this study predate the infection). Cell type and time point are not known.

The CDR3 here is CASRLEVGGREQFF. CDR3 coding DNA: TGTGCCAGCAGATTAGAGGTGGGAGGGCGCGAGCAGTTCTTC. The genes are TRBV6-5 and TRBJ2-1; 7 bases are a match to TRBD2. The V segment lost 6 bases and the J segment 10 bases; nucleotides outside the gene matches: 12. The CDR3 totals 14 residues. Germline V lookup: CDR1 MNHEY, CDR2 SVGAGI.

This clonotype was detected only a few times. The chain recombines TRBV5-1 with TRBJ2-7; the match to TRBD2 covers 7 bases. Germline values: CDR1 SGHRS, CDR2 YFSETQ. After removal of 0 bases from V and 2 bases from J, the junction contained 2 bases not matched to a gene. The CDR3 sequence is 14 residues long. CDR3 sequence (DNA): TGCGCCAGCAGCTTGGAAAGCGGGGCCTACGAGCAGTACTTC. Its protein is CASSLESGAYEQYF.

The CDR3 spells CSAAGQPLEQYV. For the CDR3, the DNA is TGCAGTGCTGCCGGACAGCCGTTAGAGCAGTACGTC. The chain has TRBV20-1 and TRBJ2-7; the D gene is possibly TRBD1 (6 bases). Trimming cost V 5 bases and J 7 bases, with 15 bases left between them. The CDR3 spans 12 residues. Germline-derived CDR1 and CDR2 are DFQATT and SNEGSKA (reference sequence).

The chain employs TRBV7-9 and TRBJ1-2; tentative D call: TRBD1 (5 bases). V lost 1 base and J lost 3, with 9 bases in between. Germline-derived CDR1 and CDR2 are SEHNR and FQNEAQ (reference sequence). The CDR3 covers 14 residues. CDR3 protein: CASSLGGSDYGYTF. CDR3 nucleotides: TGTGCCAGCAGCTTAGGGGGCAGTGACTATGGCTACACCTTC.

This clonotype has a handful of counts. The chain recombines TRBV20-1 with TRBJ2-3, with D perhaps matching TRBD2 (6 bases). The CDR3 has 14 amino acids. Germline V CDR1 and CDR2: DFQATT, SNEGSKA (reference sequence). The V and J ends lost 5 bases and 4 bases respectively, with 16 bases between them. CDR3 in amino acids: CSASASDIADTQYF. The CDR3 DNA sequence: TGCAGTGCTTCGGCTAGCGACATAGCAGATACGCAGTATTTT.

The CDR3 loop is CASSGARGELFF. The CDR3, as DNA: TGTGCCAGCAGCGGGGCCCGGGGGGAGCTGTTTTTT. V is TRBV27 and J is TRBJ2-2; perhaps D is TRBD1 or TRBD2 (5 bases each). With 6 bases removed from V and 8 bases from J, the gap between germline ends came to 10 bases. The CDR3 sequence is 12 residues long. The germline V gene has CDR1 MNHEY and CDR2 SMNVEV (reference sequence).

This clonotype was seen only a few times. V usage is TRBV7-2 and J usage is TRBJ2-5, with 13 bases aligning to TRBD2. This CDR3 contains 14 residues. The germline CDR1 and CDR2 sequences are SGHTA and FQGNSA. Trimming removed 4 bases from V and 13 bases from J; junction bases left unmatched: 9. The CDR3 DNA sequence: TGTGCCAGCAGCTGGGGACTAGCGGGGTCCCGCCCGTACTTC. Residues: CASSWGLAGSRPYF.

The CDR3 loop is CASSYVMSPGTEAFF. CDR3 in DNA: TGTGCCAGCAGTTACGTGATGTCTCCCGGGACTGAAGCTTTCTTT. The V call is TRBV6-5, the J call TRBJ1-1; D unresolved. V was pared by 2 bases and J by 5 bases, with 15 bases between. The CDR3 totals 15 residues. From germline, CDR1 is MNHEY and CDR2 SVGAGI.

The chain carries TRBV5-1 and TRBJ1-3; no definite D call. In germline, CDR1 is SGHRS, CDR2 YFSETQ. This CDR3 is 16 amino acids long. Trimming took off 4 bases at V and 1 base at J, with 15 bases between the two ends. The CDR3 loop is CASSPVIGFSGNTIYF. CDR3 coding DNA: TGCGCCAGCAGCCCGGTTATCGGCTTTTCTGGAAACACCATATATTTT.

V is TRBV27 and J is TRBJ1-6; 7 bases are shared with TRBD1. Germline V gene data show CDR1 as MNHEY and CDR2 as SMNVEV (reference sequence). The CDR3 has 16 residues. V shed 4 bases, J shed 1 base, and the junction held 4 bases outside the gene matches. CDR3 in amino acids: CASSSYRGSYNSPLHF. CDR3 sequence (DNA): TGTGCCAGCAGTTCATACAGGGGATCCTATAATTCACCCCTCCACTTT.

A few counts support this clonotype. The chain joins TRBV5-1 to TRBJ2-2, with TRBD1 identical over 10 bases. Germline V gene lookup returns CDR1 SGHRS and CDR2 YFSETQ. V was clipped by 4 bases and J by 6 bases; unmatched bases: 3. The CDR3 is 14 residues long. The CDR3 region is CASSEGTGAGELFF. The CDR3 DNA reads as TGCGCCAGCAGCGAGGGGACAGGGGCCGGGGAGCTGTTTTTT.

This chain joins TRBV4-3 and TRBJ2-4; D remains unclear. Germline assignment: CDR1 LGHNA and CDR2 YSLEER. Trimming took off 0 bases at V and 1 base at J, with 16 bases between the two ends. The CDR3 totals 18 residues. The CDR3 reads CASSQDRASGMAKNIQYF. CDR3 bases: TGCGCCAGCAGCCAAGATCGGGCCAGTGGGATGGCCAAAAACATTCAGTACTTC.

This clonotype turned up a few times. The chain uses TRBV25-1 and TRBJ2-5; perhaps D is TRBD1 or TRBD2 (5 bases each). Between the trimmed V and J ends, which lost 11 bases and 1 base, there was a span of 14 bases. This CDR3 spans 13 amino acids. Germline CDR1 and CDR2: MGHDK and SYGVNS. The CDR3 DNA sequence: TGTGCCTGCCGAGGGGACGGCCAAGAGACCCAGTACTTC. It yields the protein CACRGDGQETQYF.

The chain couples TRBV4-1 to TRBJ1-2; D is possibly TRBD1 (6 bases). The ends were cut back, 1 base at V and 8 bases at J, with 20 bases in the middle. Germline CDR1 reads MGHRA; CDR2 reads YSYEKL. The CDR3 contains 16 residues. CDR3 region: CASSQVAGDIQSGYTF. The DNA for the CDR3 is TGCGCCAGCAGCCAAGTGGCAGGGGACATACAAAGCGGCTACACCTTC.

The rearrangement uses TRBV29-1 and TRBJ1-2, with 8 bases fitting TRBD1. V was clipped by 7 bases and J by 7 bases; unmatched bases: 8. The CDR3 is 12 amino acids. Per the germline V gene, CDR1 is SQVTM and CDR2 is ANQGSEA. As DNA, the CDR3 is TGCAGCGCCGTAGGACAGGGAGGTGGCTACACCTTC. Translating gives CSAVGQGGGYTF.

CDR3 amino acids: CATSKRETQYF. The CDR3 DNA sequence: TGTGCCACCAGCAAGCGGGAGACCCAGTACTTC. The chain links TRBV15 to TRBJ2-5; D possibly corresponds to TRBD2 (5 bases). The CDR3 is made up of 11 amino acids. V was trimmed by 4 bases and J by 5 bases, leaving 5 bases between them. Germline-derived CDR1 and CDR2 are LNHNV and YYDKDF (reference sequence).

The CDR3 DNA is TGTGCCAGCAGCTTGTGGTATGAGCAGTTCTTC. Protein: CASSLWYEQFF. The J gene is TRBJ2-1, the V gene TRBV6-2 or TRBV6-3; D not certain. This CDR3 contains 11 residues. In germline, CDR1 is MNHEY, CDR2 SVGEGT. V shed 6 bases and J shed 8 bases, with 8 bases lying between them.

The CDR3: CASSFYTETQYF. The CDR3 DNA is TGTGCCAGCAGCTTTTATACGGAGACCCAGTACTTC. The chain carries TRBV7-2 and TRBJ2-5, with no clear D. The V end was cut by 3 bases, the J end by 5 bases, with 7 bases between. There are 12 residues in the CDR3. Germline V gene data show CDR1 as SGHTA and CDR2 as FQGNSA.